Following are 2 T cell receptor beta chains from one sample sequenced in a study of vaccination and CD4 T cells after COVID-19. Cultured CD4+ T cell DNA underwent sequencing with the Oncomine TCR Beta short-read assay. One entry per CDR3 protein, called by TCRdb with MiXCR from the PCR reads. The table has around 21,000 distinct CDR3 sequences, 49% seen once. Treatment reported: roughly 10-day PBMC culture with coronavirus spike peptide pools or control peptides (ViraFEST assay). These receptors' antigens are unknown. The sample taken for sequencing was CD4+ T cells from blood, cultured in vitro. The receptors come from a human donor who had recovered from COVID-19.

The chain uses TRBV12-3 or TRBV12-4 and TRBJ1-4; the D gene is possibly TRBD1 (6 bases). The CDR3 is 14 amino acids. Trimming took 1 base from V and 7 from J, leaving 10 bases between them. CDR3 in amino acids: CASSLGAGVEKLFF. The CDR3 bases are TGTGCCAGCAGTTTAGGGGCAGGGGTTGAAAAACTGTTTTTT.

CDR3 sequence (DNA): TGTGCCAGCAGTCCCCCGGGACAGCAAGCTGGGTTCACTGAAGCTTTCTTT. It specifies CASSPPGQQAGFTEAFF. V gene TRBV28 combines with J gene TRBJ1-1, with 7 bases fitting TRBD1. V gave up 5 bases and J gave up 4 bases; unmatched junction bases: 16. From germline, CDR1 is MDHEN and CDR2 SYDVKM. The CDR3 contains 17 residues.